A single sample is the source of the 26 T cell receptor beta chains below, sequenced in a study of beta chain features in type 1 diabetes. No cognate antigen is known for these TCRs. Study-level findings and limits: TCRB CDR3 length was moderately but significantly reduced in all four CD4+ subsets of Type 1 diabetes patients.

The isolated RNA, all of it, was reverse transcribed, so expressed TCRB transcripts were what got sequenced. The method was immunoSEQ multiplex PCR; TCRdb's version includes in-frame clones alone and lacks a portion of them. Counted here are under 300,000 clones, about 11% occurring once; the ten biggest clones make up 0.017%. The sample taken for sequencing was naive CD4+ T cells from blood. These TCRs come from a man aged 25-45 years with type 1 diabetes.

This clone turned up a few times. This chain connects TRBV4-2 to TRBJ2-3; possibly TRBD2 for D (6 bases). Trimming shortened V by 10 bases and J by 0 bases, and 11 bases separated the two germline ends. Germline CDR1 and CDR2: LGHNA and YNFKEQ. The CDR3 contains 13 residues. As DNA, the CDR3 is TGTGCCACGAGGAGGGACAGCACAGATACGCAGTATTTT. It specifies CATRRDSTDTQYF.

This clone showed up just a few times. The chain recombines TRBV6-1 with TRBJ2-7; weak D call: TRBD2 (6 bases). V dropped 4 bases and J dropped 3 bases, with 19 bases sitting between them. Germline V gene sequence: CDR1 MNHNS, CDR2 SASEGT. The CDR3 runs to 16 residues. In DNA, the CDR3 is TGTGCCAGCAGTGCAAGGGTGGTCGGGGGTATCTACGAGCAGTACTTC. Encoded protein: CASSARVVGGIYEQYF.

This chain's CDR3 is CASSRGQGLTGEQYF. CDR3 nucleotide sequence: TGCGCCAGCAGCCGCGGACAGGGGCTAACGGGCGAGCAGTACTTC. This chain connects TRBV4-3 to TRBJ2-7, with 9 bases matching TRBD1. CDR1 and CDR2 from the germline V gene are LGHNA and YSLEER. V was clipped by 4 bases and J by 6 bases; unmatched bases: 10. This CDR3 is built from 15 residues.

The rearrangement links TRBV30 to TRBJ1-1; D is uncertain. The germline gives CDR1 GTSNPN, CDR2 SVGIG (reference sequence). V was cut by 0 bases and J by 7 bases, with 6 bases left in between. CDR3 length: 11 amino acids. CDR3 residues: CAWSVRGEAFF. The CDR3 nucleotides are TGTGCCTGGAGTGTACGGGGTGAAGCTTTCTTT.

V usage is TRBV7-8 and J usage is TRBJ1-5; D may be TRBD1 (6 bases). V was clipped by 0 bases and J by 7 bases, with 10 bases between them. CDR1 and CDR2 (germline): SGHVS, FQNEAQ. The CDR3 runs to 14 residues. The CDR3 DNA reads TGTGCCAGCAGCTTAGCGACAGGTCGCCAGCCCCAGCATTTT. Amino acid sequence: CASSLATGRQPQHF.

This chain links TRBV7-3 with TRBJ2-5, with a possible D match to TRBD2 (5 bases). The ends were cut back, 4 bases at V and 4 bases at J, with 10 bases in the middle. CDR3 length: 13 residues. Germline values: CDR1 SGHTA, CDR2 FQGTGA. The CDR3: CASSSRGPETQYF. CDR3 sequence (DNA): TGTGCCAGCAGCTCGCGAGGGCCAGAGACCCAGTACTTC.

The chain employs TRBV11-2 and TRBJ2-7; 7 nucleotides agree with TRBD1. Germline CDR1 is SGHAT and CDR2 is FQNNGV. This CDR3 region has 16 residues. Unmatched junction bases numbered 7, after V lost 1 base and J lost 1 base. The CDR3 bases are TGTGCCAGCAGCTTAGGTCGAGGGGGCAGGTCCTACGAGCAGTACTTC. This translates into CASSLGRGGRSYEQYF.

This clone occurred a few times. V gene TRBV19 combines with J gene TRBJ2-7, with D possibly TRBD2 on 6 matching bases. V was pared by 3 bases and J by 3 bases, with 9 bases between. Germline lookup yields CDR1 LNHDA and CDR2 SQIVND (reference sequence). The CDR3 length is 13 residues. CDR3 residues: CASSISSGYEQYF. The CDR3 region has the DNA TGTGCCAGTAGTATTAGTAGCGGCTACGAGCAGTACTTC.

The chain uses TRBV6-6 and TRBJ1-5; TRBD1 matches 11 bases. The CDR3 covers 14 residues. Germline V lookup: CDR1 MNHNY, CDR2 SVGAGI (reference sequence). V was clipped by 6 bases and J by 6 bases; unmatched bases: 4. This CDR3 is CASRGQGAGQPQHF. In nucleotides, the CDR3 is TGTGCCAGCAGAGGACAGGGGGCTGGTCAGCCCCAGCATTTT.

In DNA form, the CDR3 reads TGTGCCAGCAGCTTAGTCGGACAGGGGACCTATGGCTACACCTTC. Protein: CASSLVGQGTYGYTF. The V call is TRBV7-2, the J call TRBJ1-2; 9 positions match TRBD1. Trimming at V came to 1 base and at J to 4 bases, leaving 4 bases not matched to a gene. The CDR3 is 15 amino acids. Germline CDR1 is SGHTA and CDR2 is FQGNSA. Filled out from reference TRBV7-2 and TRBJ1-2, the complete variable domain reads GAGVSQSPSNKVTEKGKDVELRCDPISGHTALYWYRQSLGQGLEFLIYFQGNSAPDKSGLPSDRFSAERTGGSVSTLTIQRTQQEDSAVYLCASSLVGQGTYGYTFGSGTRLTVV.

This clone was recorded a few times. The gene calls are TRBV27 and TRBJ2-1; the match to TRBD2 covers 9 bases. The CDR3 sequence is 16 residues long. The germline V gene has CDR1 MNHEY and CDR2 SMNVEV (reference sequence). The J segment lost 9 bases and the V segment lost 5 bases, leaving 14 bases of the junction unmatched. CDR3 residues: CASSPLGAGGRVEQFF. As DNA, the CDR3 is TGTGCCAGCAGTCCCCTGGGGGCGGGGGGGCGGGTTGAGCAGTTCTTC.

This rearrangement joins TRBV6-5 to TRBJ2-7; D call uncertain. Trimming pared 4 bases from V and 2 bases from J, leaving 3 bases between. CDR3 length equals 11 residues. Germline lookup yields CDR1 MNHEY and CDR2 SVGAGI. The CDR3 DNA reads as TGTGCCAGCAGTTCGGCCTACGAGCAGTACTTC. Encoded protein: CASSSAYEQYF.

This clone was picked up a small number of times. In nucleotides, the CDR3 is TGTGCCAGCAGCTCCCAGGCCGGGGAGCTGTTTTTT. Protein product: CASSSQAGELFF. This chain links TRBV7-3 with TRBJ2-2, with D hard to call. This CDR3 is 12 amino acids long. Deletions cut 4 bases from V and 6 bases from J, with 6 bases between. Germline V lookup: CDR1 SGHTA, CDR2 FQGTGA. Full variable domain (missing parts from reference TRBV7-3 and TRBJ2-2): GAGVSQTPSNKVTEKGKYVELRCDPISGHTALYWYRQSLGQGPEFLIYFQGTGAADDSGLPNDRFFAVRPEGSVSTLKIQRTERGDSAVYLCASSSQAGELFFGEGSRLTVL.

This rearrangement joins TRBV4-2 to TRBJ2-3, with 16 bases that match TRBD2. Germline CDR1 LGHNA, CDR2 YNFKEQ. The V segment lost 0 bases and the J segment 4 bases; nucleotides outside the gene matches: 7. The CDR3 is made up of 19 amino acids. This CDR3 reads CASSQEPHGTSGGADTQYF. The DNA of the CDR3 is TGTGCCAGCAGCCAAGAGCCCCACGGGACTAGCGGGGGGGCAGATACGCAGTATTTT.

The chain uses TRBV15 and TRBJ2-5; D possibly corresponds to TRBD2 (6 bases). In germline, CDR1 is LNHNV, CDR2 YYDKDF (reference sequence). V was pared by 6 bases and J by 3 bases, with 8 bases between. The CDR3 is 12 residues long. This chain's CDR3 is CATSTGEETQYF. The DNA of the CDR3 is TGTGCCACCAGTACGGGGGAAGAGACCCAGTACTTC.

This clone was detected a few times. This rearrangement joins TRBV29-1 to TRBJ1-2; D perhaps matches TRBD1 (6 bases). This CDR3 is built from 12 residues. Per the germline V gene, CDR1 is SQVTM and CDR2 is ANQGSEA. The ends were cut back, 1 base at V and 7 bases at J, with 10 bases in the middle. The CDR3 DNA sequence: TGCAGCGTTGAAGCACAGGGCCGTGGCTACACCTTC. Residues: CSVEAQGRGYTF.

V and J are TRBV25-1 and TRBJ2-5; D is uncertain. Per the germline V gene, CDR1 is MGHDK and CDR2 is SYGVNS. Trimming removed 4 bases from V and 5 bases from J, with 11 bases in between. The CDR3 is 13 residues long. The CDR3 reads CASSAFARETQYF. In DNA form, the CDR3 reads TGTGCCAGCAGTGCCTTCGCGCGGGAGACCCAGTACTTC.

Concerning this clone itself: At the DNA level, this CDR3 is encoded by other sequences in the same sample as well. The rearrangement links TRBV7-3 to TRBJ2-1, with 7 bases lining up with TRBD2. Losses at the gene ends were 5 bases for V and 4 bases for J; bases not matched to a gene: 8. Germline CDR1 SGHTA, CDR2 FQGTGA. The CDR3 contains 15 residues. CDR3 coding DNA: TGTGCCAGCAGCCTTTCGGGGGGTTCTTACAATGAGCAGTTCTTC. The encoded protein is CASSLSGGSYNEQFF.

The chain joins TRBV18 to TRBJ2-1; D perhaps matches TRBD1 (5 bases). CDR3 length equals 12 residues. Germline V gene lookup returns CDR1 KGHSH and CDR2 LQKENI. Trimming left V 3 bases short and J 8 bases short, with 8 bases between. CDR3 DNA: TGTGCCAGCTCACCCCAGGGTGATGAGCAGTTCTTC. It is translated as CASSPQGDEQFF.

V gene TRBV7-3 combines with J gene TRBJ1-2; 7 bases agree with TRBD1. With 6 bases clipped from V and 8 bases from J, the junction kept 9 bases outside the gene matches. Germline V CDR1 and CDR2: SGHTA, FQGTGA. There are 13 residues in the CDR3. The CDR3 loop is CASSSSAGGGYTF. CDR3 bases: TGTGCCAGCAGTTCTTCCGCAGGGGGAGGCTACACCTTC.

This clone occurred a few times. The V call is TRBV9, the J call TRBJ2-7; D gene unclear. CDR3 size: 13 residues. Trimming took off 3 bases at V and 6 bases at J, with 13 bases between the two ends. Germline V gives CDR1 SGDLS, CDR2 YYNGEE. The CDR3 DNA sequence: TGTGCCAGCAGCGCTACCCAGGCGACCGAGCAGTACTTC. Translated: CASSATQATEQYF.

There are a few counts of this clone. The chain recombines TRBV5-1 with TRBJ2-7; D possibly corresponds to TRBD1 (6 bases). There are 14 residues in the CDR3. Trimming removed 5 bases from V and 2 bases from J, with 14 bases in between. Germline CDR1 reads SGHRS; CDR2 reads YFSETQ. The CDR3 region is CASSFSGAAYEQYF. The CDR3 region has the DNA TGCGCCAGCAGTTTCTCAGGGGCGGCCTACGAGCAGTACTTC.

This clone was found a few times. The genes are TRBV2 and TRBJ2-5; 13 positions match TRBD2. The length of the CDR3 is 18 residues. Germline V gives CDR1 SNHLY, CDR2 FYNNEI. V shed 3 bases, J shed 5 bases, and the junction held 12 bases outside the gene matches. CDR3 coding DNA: TGTGCCAGCAGTGATGCGGGACTAGCGGGGCCGCAGGGGGAGACCCAGTACTTC. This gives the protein CASSDAGLAGPQGETQYF.

The CDR3 sequence is CASSYQRAYEQYF. DNA of the CDR3: TGTGCCAGCAGCTACCAGCGGGCCTACGAGCAGTACTTC. This chain connects TRBV7-9 to TRBJ2-7; perhaps TRBD2 as D (6 bases). V was cut by 4 bases and J by 2 bases, with 9 bases left in between. Germline V gives CDR1 SEHNR, CDR2 FQNEAQ (reference sequence). The CDR3 is made up of 13 amino acids.

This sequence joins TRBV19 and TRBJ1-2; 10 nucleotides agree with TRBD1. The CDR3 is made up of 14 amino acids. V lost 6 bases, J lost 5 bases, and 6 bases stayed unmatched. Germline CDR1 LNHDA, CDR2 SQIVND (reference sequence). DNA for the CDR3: TGTGCCAGTAGGGGGGACAGGGGTCGGTATGGCTACACCTTC. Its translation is CASRGDRGRYGYTF.

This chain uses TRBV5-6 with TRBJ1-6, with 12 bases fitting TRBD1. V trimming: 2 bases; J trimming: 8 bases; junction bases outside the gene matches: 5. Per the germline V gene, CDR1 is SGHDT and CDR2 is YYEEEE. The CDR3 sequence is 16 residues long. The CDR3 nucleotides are TGTGCCAGCAGCTTAGCCGGGACAGGGGGCGATTCACCCCTCCACTTT. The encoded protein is CASSLAGTGGDSPLHF.